This is a list of T cell receptor beta chains from one sample in a study of T cell repertoires in cytomegalovirus infection. TCRdb re-analysed the reads in MiXCR, keeping a single row per CDR3 protein. The repertoire holds approximately 910,000 distinct CDR3 sequences, with roughly 31% as singletons. No cognate antigen is known for these TCRs. The starting material was cultured CD8+ T cells from PBMCs, obtained from culture after CMV antigen stimulation. These receptors were obtained from a human donor in good health (CMV status not recorded). Some clones in this sample may be carry-over from other donors' samples. Each CDR3 is given with its conserved first and last residue. A D gene is named only where the DNA matches it firmly. Rows give clone size only sometimes, using once, few, many, or a class for an expanded clone.

j_call,d_call,clone_size,v_call,cdr3_nt,cdr3_aa
TRBJ2-2,NA,NA,TRBV7-8,TGTGCCAGCAGCTTAAATGAGGGGACCGGGGAGCTGTTTTTT,CASSLNEGTGELFF
TRBJ1-1,TRBD1,NA,TRBV14,TGTGCCAGCAGCGACTATCGGACAGGGATGAACACTGAAGCTTTCTTT,CASSDYRTGMNTEAFF
TRBJ2-4,NA,NA,TRBV12-3/TRBV12-4,TGTGCCAGCAGGGAACCGGGACTTAGCATTCAGTACTTC,CASREPGLSIQYF
TRBJ1-1,NA,many,TRBV7-3,TGTGCCAGCAGCTTAGTCCCCGGGAGCACTGAAGCTTTCTTT,CASSLVPGSTEAFF
TRBJ1-2,NA,few,TRBV7-9,TGTGCTCAGCCGTCGAACTATGGCTACACCTTC,CAQPSNYGYTF
TRBJ2-3,TRBD2,few,TRBV12-3/TRBV12-4,TGTGCCAGCAGTCCCTTAACGGGGGGGAGCACAGATACGCAGTATTTT,CASSPLTGGSTDTQYF
TRBJ2-7,TRBD1,NA,TRBV29-1,TGCAGCGTTGGCCGACAGGGGTCCTACGAGCAGTACTTC,CSVGRQGSYEQYF
TRBJ2-2,NA,NA,TRBV2,TGTGCCCGGGACTCCCACACCGGGGAGCTGTTTTTT,CARDSHTGELFF
TRBJ2-1,NA,few,TRBV19,TGTGCCAGTAGTATATGGGGGAAGGGGAACAATGAGCAGTTCTTC,CASSIWGKGNNEQFF
TRBJ2-3,NA,NA,TRBV5-4,TGTGCCAGCAGCTTGGTTTCAGCGCCCCCAGATACGCAGTATTTT,CASSLVSAPPDTQYF
TRBJ2-3,NA,NA,TRBV6-2/TRBV6-3,TGTGCCAGTTGGGGGCTGGCGAAGAGAGATACGCAGTATTTT,CASWGLAKRDTQYF
TRBJ1-2,NA,NA,TRBV2,TGTGCCAGCAGTGAAGCGAAGGGTCACAACTATGGCTACACCTTC,CASSEAKGHNYGYTF
TRBJ2-1,NA,NA,TRBV27,TGTGCCAGCAGTTTGAAAGGGCCCCTCTACAATGAGCAGTTCTTC,CASSLKGPLYNEQFF
TRBJ2-2,TRBD2,few,TRBV7-9,TGTGCCAGCAGCCCGACTAGCGGGCGGAACACCGGGGAGCTGTTTTTT,CASSPTSGRNTGELFF
TRBJ2-3,NA,NA,TRBV4-1,TGCGCCAGTGGGACGGTTGACACAGATACGCAGTATTTT,CASGTVDTDTQYF
TRBJ2-5,NA,NA,TRBV2,TGTGCCAGCTCCTTCTTAGAGGAGACCCAGTACTTC,CASSFLEETQYF
TRBJ2-7,NA,NA,TRBV6-1,TGTGCCAGCAGTTACATGAACCTTTACGAGCAGTACTTC,CASSYMNLYEQYF
TRBJ2-1,TRBD2,few,TRBV14,TGTGCCAGCAGGAGAGCGGGGGAGTACAATGAGCAGTTCTTC,CASRRAGEYNEQFF
TRBJ2-1,NA,NA,TRBV6-1,TGTGCCAGCAGTGAATTCGGGGCAATACCTAGCGATGAGCAGTTCTTC,CASSEFGAIPSDEQFF
TRBJ1-5,NA,NA,TRBV12-3/TRBV12-4,TGTGCCAGCAGTTTAGGGGGGGTTCTAGGTCAGCCCCAGCATTTT,CASSLGGVLGQPQHF
TRBJ1-5,NA,many,TRBV7-2,TGTGCCAGCAGCTTAGTTTTGGGGGGACCGCAGCCCCAGCATTTT,CASSLVLGGPQPQHF
TRBJ1-2,NA,NA,TRBV12-5,TGTGCTAGTGGTTTGGTACTCCCTTTGGCAGGGGACTATGGCTACACCTTC,CASGLVLPLAGDYGYTF
TRBJ2-1,NA,NA,TRBV5-1,TGCGCCAGCAGCACGGACGGGGGTTATTACAATGAGCAGTTCTTC,CASSTDGGYYNEQFF
TRBJ2-5,NA,NA,TRBV10-2,TGCGCCAGCAGTTCGATTTTAAGGGAGACCCAGTACTTC,CASSSILRETQYF
TRBJ2-1,NA,few,TRBV6-2/TRBV6-3,TGTGCCAGCAGTTACTCGACGTACGACAGCTACAATGAGCAGTTCTTC,CASSYSTYDSYNEQFF
TRBJ2-1,NA,NA,TRBV5-1,TGCGCCAGCACCAAGGGAAACAATGAGCAGTTCTTC,CASTKGNNEQFF
TRBJ1-3,NA,once,TRBV10-3,TGTGCCATCAGTGAGTCGAAAAGGGTTGGAAACACCATATATTTT,CAISESKRVGNTIYF
TRBJ1-1,TRBD1,few,TRBV7-9,TGTGCCAGCAGCTCAAAGAGAGATGCCAACAGGGGGGCGAACACTGAAGCTTTCTTT,CASSSKRDANRGANTEAFF
TRBJ1-2,NA,few,TRBV24-1,TGTGCCACCAGTGAGGGGAAAAGCTATGGCTACACCTTC,CATSEGKSYGYTF
TRBJ2-7,TRBD1,NA,TRBV25-1,TGTGCCAGCAGTGAATACCGGACAGGGGAAGAGCAGTACTTC,CASSEYRTGEEQYF
TRBJ2-7,NA,NA,TRBV20-1,TGCAGTGCTAGCTCTCCAGGATCCTACGAGCAGTACTTC,CSASSPGSYEQYF
TRBJ2-5,TRBD2,NA,TRBV7-6,TGTGCCAGCAGCTTAGTTAGCGGGGGCCTTCAAGAGACCCAGTACTTC,CASSLVSGGLQETQYF
TRBJ1-1,NA,many,TRBV7-2,TGTGCCAGCAGCCTCCATAGGGGGGGGAGGGGCATGAACACTGAAGCTTTCTTT,CASSLHRGGRGMNTEAFF
TRBJ2-2,NA,NA,TRBV7-6,TGTGCCAGCTGGGGGCCTTTGAACACCGGGGAGCTGTTTTTT,CASWGPLNTGELFF
TRBJ2-3,TRBD1,NA,TRBV2,TGTGCCAGCAGCTCAGGAGGGGGGTTCGGACAGGGGGCTGAAGATACGCAGTATTTT,CASSSGGGFGQGAEDTQYF